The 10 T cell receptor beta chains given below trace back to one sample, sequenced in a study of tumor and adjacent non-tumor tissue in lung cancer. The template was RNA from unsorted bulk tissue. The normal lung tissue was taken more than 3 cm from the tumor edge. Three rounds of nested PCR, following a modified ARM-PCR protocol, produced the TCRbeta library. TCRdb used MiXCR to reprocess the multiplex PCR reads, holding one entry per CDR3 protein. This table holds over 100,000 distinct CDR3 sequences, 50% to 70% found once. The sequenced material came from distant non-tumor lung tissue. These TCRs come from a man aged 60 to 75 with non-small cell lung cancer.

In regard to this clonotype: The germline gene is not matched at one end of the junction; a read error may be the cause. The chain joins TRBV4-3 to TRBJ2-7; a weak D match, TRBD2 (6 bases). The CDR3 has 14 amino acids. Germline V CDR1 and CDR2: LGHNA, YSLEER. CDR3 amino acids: CASSQEGTGDEQYF. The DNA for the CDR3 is TGCGCCAGCAGCCAAGAGGGGACTGGGGACGAGCAGTACTTT.

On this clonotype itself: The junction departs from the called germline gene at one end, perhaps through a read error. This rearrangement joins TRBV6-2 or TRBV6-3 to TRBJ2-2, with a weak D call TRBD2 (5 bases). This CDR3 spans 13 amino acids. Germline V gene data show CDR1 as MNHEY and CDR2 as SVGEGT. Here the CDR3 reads CASTNAGIGVLFF. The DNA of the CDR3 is TGTGCCAGCACTAACGCTGGCATCGGGGTGCTGTTTTTT.

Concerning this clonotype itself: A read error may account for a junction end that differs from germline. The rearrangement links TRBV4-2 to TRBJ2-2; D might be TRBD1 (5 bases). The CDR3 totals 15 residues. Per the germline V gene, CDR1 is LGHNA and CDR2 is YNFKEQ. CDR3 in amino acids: CASSPDKENTGELFF. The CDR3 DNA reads TGTGCCAGCAGTCCGGACAAGGAGAACACCGGTGAGCTGTTTTTT.

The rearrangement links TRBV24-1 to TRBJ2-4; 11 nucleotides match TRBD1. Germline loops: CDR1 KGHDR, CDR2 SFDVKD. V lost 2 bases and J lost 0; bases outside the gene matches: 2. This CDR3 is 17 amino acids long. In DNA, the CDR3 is TGTGCCACCAGTGATTCCGGACAGGGGGCAGCCAAAAACATTCAGTACTTC. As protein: CATSDSGQGAAKNIQYF.

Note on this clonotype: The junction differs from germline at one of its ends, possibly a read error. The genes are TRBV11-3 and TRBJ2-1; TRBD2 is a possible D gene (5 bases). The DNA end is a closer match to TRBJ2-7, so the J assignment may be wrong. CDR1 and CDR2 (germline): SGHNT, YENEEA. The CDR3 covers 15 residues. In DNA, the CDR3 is TGTACCAGCAGCTTAGCCGGGATGTATAACAATGAGCAGTACTTC. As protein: CTSSLAGMYNNEQYF.

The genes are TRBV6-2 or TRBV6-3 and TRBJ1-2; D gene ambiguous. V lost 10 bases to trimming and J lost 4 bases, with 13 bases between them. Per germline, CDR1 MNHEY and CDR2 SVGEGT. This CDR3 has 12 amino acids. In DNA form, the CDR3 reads TGTGCCAACGGGGAAAGCGTCTATGGCTACACCTTC. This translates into CANGESVYGYTF.

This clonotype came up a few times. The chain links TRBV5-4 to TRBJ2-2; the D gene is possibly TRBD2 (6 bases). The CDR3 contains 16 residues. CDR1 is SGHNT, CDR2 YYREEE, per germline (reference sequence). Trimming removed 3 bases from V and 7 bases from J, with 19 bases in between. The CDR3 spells CASSSSGTSKDGELFF. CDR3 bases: TGTGCCAGCAGCTCATCCGGGACTTCCAAAGACGGGGAGCTGTTTTTT. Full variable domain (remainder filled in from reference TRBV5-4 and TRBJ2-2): ETGVTQSPTHLIKTRGQQVTLRCSSQSGHNTVSWYQQALGQGPQFIFQYYREEENGRGNFPPRFSGLQFPNYSSELNVNALELDDSALYLCASSSSGTSKDGELFFGEGSRLTVL.

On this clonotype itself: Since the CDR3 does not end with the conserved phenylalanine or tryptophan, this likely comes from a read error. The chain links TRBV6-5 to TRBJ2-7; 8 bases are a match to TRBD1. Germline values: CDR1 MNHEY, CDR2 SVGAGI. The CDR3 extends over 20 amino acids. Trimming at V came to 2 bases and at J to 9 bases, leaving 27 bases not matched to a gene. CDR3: CASSYPTRRQGREGRFGQYI. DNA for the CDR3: TGTGCCAGCAGTTACCCAACGAGGAGACAGGGGCGGGAAGGCCGGTTCGGGCAGTACATC.

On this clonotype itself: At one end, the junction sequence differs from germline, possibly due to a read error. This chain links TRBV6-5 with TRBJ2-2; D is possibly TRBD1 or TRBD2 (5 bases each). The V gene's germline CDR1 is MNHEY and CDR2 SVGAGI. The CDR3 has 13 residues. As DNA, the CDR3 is TGTGCCAGCAGAAGAACTGGGACCGGGGAGCTGCTTTTT. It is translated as CASRRTGTGELLF.

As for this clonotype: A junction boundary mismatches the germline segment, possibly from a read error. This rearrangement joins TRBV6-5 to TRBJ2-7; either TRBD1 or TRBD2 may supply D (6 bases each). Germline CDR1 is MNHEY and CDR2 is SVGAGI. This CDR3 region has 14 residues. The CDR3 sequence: CVSSPRGGGGEQYF. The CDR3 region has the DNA TGTGTCAGCAGTCCCCGTGGAGGGGGAGGCGAGCAGTACTTC.